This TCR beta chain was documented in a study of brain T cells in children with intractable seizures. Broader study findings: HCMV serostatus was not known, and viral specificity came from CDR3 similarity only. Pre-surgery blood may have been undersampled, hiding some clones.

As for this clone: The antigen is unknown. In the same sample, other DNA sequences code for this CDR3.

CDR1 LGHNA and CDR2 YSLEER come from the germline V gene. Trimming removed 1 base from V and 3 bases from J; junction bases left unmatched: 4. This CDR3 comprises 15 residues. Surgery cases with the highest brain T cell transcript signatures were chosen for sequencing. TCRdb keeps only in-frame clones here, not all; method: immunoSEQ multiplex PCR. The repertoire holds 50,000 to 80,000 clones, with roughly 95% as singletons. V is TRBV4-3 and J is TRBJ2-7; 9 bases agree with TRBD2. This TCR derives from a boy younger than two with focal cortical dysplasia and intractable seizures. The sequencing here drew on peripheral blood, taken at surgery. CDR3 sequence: CASSQGGSGSYEQYF. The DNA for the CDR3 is TGCGCCAGCAGCCAAGGAGGTAGCGGGAGCTACGAGCAGTACTTC.